This T cell receptor (beta chain) was documented in a study of T cells in localized non-small cell lung cancer. Study-wide results and limits: Greater T cell density in blood accompanied longer overall survival. Multi-region tumor sequencing was not done, so intratumor heterogeneity could not be excluded.

Turning to this clone: Its antigen is as yet unknown.

The CDR3 is made up of 15 amino acids. CDR1 LNHDA and CDR2 SQIVND come from the germline V gene (reference sequence). V was pared by 6 bases and J by 5 bases, with 16 bases between. The protocol was immunoSEQ multiplex PCR, while the TCRdb copy is restricted to in-frame clones and leaves out a portion. The sample gives about 61,000 clones, approximately 90% of which show up once; approximately 22% is in the top ten. The source material was peripheral blood, sampled before any cancer treatment. The chain carries TRBV19 and TRBJ1-4; D is ambiguous. The receptor was derived from a man aged 35-75 years with stage I squamous cell lung carcinoma. Written as DNA, the CDR3 is TGTGCCAGTAGGATATTGTCGGCACGGAATGAAAAACTGTTTTTT. Its protein product is CASRILSARNEKLFF.